These T cell receptor beta chains were read from a single sample in a study of blood T cell repertoires in COVID-19. The method was immunoSEQ multiplex PCR; TCRdb's version includes in-frame clones alone and lacks a portion of them. Of about 200,000 clones listed, more than 75% were seen once; the top ten hold 4% to 5%. Specimen: peripheral blood. All receptors come from a woman at least 80 years old with acute or convalescent COVID-19. The CDR3 runs from the conserved cysteine through the conserved F or W. The D gene is left open where the match is weak. Where a row states a size, it is once, few, many or the class of an expanded clone; other rows omit it.

V: TRBV28; size: .; J: TRBJ1-2; D: .; CDR3: CASDTPGYGYTF; DNA: TGTGCCAGCGACACACCTGGCTATGGCTACACCTTC
V: TRBV20-1; size: .; J: TRBJ1-1; D: .; CDR3: CSADPRGKAFF; DNA: TGCAGTGCCGACCCCCGGGGTAAGGCTTTCTTT
V: TRBV19; size: .; J: TRBJ2-7; D: TRBD2; CDR3: CASSITVAGDGEQYF; DNA: TGTGCCAGTAGTATTACCGTAGCGGGAGATGGGGAGCAGTACTTC
V: TRBV5-1; size: .; J: TRBJ1-1; D: .; CDR3: CASSLRVGGETEAFF; DNA: TGCGCCAGCAGCTTGCGAGTAGGGGGGGAAACTGAAGCTTTCTTT
V: TRBV11-2; size: .; J: TRBJ2-7; D: TRBD1; CDR3: CASSRDRASYEQYF; DNA: TGTGCCAGCAGCCGGGACAGGGCGTCCTACGAGCAGTACTTC
V: TRBV3-1/TRBV3-2; size: .; J: TRBJ2-3; D: .; CDR3: CASSQFGQLGGTDTQYF; DNA: TGTGCCAGCAGCCAATTTGGACAGTTGGGGGGCACAGATACGCAGTATTTT
V: TRBV9; size: .; J: TRBJ2-2; D: .; CDR3: CASSVRTARNTGELFF; DNA: TGTGCCAGCAGCGTTCGGACAGCCAGAAACACCGGGGAGCTGTTTTTT
V: TRBV27; size: .; J: TRBJ1-2; D: TRBD1; CDR3: CASSLTGGYGYTF; DNA: TGTGCCAGCAGTTTAACAGGGGGCTATGGCTACACCTTC
V: TRBV7-2; size: .; J: TRBJ2-7; D: .; CDR3: CASSLNGGGDEQYF; DNA: TGTGCCAGCAGCTTAAATGGAGGGGGGGACGAGCAGTACTTC
V: TRBV5-1; size: .; J: TRBJ1-2; D: TRBD1; CDR3: CASSFGQGGGYTF; DNA: TGCGCCAGCAGCTTTGGACAGGGAGGAGGCTACACCTTC
V: TRBV28; size: .; J: TRBJ1-2; D: TRBD1; CDR3: CASSSFTAGDRGNGYTF; DNA: TGTGCCAGCAGTTCCTTTACGGCGGGGGACAGGGGGAATGGCTACACCTTC
V: TRBV6-5; size: .; J: TRBJ2-5; D: TRBD2; CDR3: CASSYRGGLSETQYF; DNA: TGTGCCAGCAGTTACCGGGGGGGTCTGTCAGAGACCCAGTACTTC
V: TRBV19; size: .; J: TRBJ1-6; D: .; CDR3: CASRRGGWVDSPLHF; DNA: TGTGCCAGTAGGCGCGGAGGGTGGGTTGATTCACCCCTCCACTTT
V: TRBV5-1; size: .; J: TRBJ2-3; D: .; CDR3: CASSFGGTSTDTQYF; DNA: TGCGCCAGCAGCTTTGGCGGGACTAGCACAGATACGCAGTATTTT
V: TRBV4-3; size: .; J: TRBJ2-5; D: .; CDR3: CASSQDLLGSPQETQYF; DNA: TGCGCCAGCAGCCAAGATTTACTAGGTTCACCCCAAGAGACCCAGTACTTC
V: TRBV4-3; size: .; J: TRBJ2-2; D: TRBD2; CDR3: CASSNEPSLRGGGELFF; DNA: TGCGCCAGCAGCAACGAACCTAGCCTCCGGGGGGGCGGGGAGCTGTTTTTT
V: TRBV4-2; size: .; J: TRBJ2-7; D: .; CDR3: CASSQVVGHEQYF; DNA: TGTGCCAGCAGCCAAGTCGTGGGCCACGAGCAGTACTTC
V: TRBV19; size: .; J: TRBJ2-1; D: .; CDR3: CASSFLGTAYNEQFF; DNA: TGTGCCAGTAGTTTCCTCGGGACTGCTTACAATGAGCAGTTCTTC
V: TRBV7-3; size: once; J: TRBJ1-1; D: TRBD1; CDR3: CASSLGGTGGTEAFF; DNA: TGTGCCAGCAGCTTAGGTGGGACAGGGGGGACTGAAGCTTTCTTT
V: TRBV6-6; size: .; J: TRBJ2-2; D: TRBD1; CDR3: CASSPIRQGEGTGELFF; DNA: TGTGCCAGCAGTCCAATCCGACAGGGGGAGGGCACCGGGGAGCTGTTTTTT
V: TRBV12-3/TRBV12-4; size: few; J: TRBJ2-5; D: .; CDR3: CASRKTGQETQYF; DNA: TGTGCCAGCAGGAAAACAGGGCAAGAGACCCAGTACTTC
V: TRBV6-5; size: .; J: TRBJ1-5; D: .; CDR3: CASSEGAGQPQHF; DNA: TGTGCCAGCAGCGAGGGAGCGGGACAGCCCCAGCATTTT
V: TRBV14; size: .; J: TRBJ2-1; D: TRBD2; CDR3: CASSQDRLYSGSYNEQFF; DNA: TGTGCCAGCAGCCAAGATAGGTTATATAGCGGGAGCTACAATGAGCAGTTCTTC
V: TRBV6-4; size: once; J: TRBJ2-3; D: TRBD2; CDR3: CASSDSLAGPQYF; DNA: TGTGCCAGCAGTGACTCCCTAGCGGGTCCGCAGTATTTT
V: TRBV7-8; size: .; J: TRBJ2-3; D: .; CDR3: CASSPSTDTQYF; DNA: TGTGCCAGCAGCCCTAGCACAGATACGCAGTATTTT
V: TRBV5-1; size: .; J: TRBJ1-2; D: .; CDR3: CASSLPEIQGGYTF; DNA: TGCGCCAGCAGCCTACCTGAGATCCAGGGAGGCTACACCTTC
V: TRBV9; size: .; J: TRBJ2-1; D: TRBD1; CDR3: CASSASGQGYNEQFF; DNA: TGTGCCAGCAGCGCCTCGGGACAGGGCTACAATGAGCAGTTCTTC
V: TRBV24-1; size: .; J: TRBJ2-3; D: TRBD1; CDR3: CATTRGRSDTQYF; DNA: TGTGCCACCACAAGGGGGCGTTCGGATACGCAGTATTTT
V: TRBV5-5; size: .; J: TRBJ1-6; D: TRBD1; CDR3: CASSFARTGGSYNSPLHF; DNA: TGTGCCAGCAGCTTCGCAAGGACAGGGGGCTCCTATAATTCACCCCTCCACTTT
V: TRBV4-3; size: .; J: TRBJ2-7; D: .; CDR3: CASSQDTVTYEQYF; DNA: TGCGCCAGCAGCCAAGATACGGTAACCTACGAGCAGTACTTC
V: TRBV18; size: .; J: TRBJ2-5; D: .; CDR3: CASSPGSITGTQYF; DNA: TGTGCCAGCTCACCAGGGAGTATAACGGGGACCCAGTACTTC
V: TRBV6-5; size: .; J: TRBJ1-6; D: TRBD1; CDR3: CASSYGGTGNSPLHF; DNA: TGTGCCAGCAGTTATGGGGGGACAGGGAATTCACCCCTCCACTTT